This is a list of T cell receptor beta chains from one sample in a study of T-cell memory formation after mild COVID-19. MiXCR was run by TCRdb on the 5' RACE reads, yielding one entry per CDR3 protein. The profile shows roughly 240,000 distinct CDR3 sequences, less than 20% of them singletons. Specimen: PBMCs or a T cell subset sorted from them (not recorded which). All receptors derive from an adult woman who had mild COVID-19 (a few samples of this study predate the infection). Cell type and time point are not known. The CDR3 runs from the conserved cysteine through the conserved F or W. The order of the fields is clone size, J gene, D gene, V gene, CDR3 DNA, CDR3 protein. The D gene is left open where the match is weak. Expanded clones are given a class, and other clones once, few, many or no size at all.

>few|TRBJ1-2|.|TRBV12-3/TRBV12-4
TGTGCCAGCAGCTCCCCGCGTACGGGCCTAACAGGTGGTGAAAATGGCTACACCTTC
CASSSPRTGLTGGENGYTF
>.|TRBJ1-5|.|TRBV12-3/TRBV12-4
TGTGCCAGCAGTTTTCAATCCAGCAATCAGCCCCAGCATTTT
CASSFQSSNQPQHF
>many|TRBJ2-1|.|TRBV11-3
TGTGCCAGTAGGGGCTCCTACAATGAGCAGTTCTTC
CASRGSYNEQFF
>.|TRBJ2-5|TRBD2|TRBV12-3/TRBV12-4
TGTGCCAGCAGTTTACTAGCGGTCCAAGAGACCCAGTACTTC
CASSLLAVQETQYF
>few|TRBJ2-1|.|TRBV7-3
TGTGCCAGCAGCTCGACAGGCCCTTCGTACAATGAGCAGTTCTTC
CASSSTGPSYNEQFF
>many|TRBJ2-1|TRBD2|TRBV12-3/TRBV12-4
TGTGCCAGCAGCGGAGGACTAGCGCGATCAAACTTC
CASSGGLARSNF
>.|TRBJ1-3|.|TRBV12-3/TRBV12-4
TGTGCCAGCAGTCCCCGGACTTGGAACACCATATATTTT
CASSPRTWNTIYF
>many|TRBJ1-1|.|TRBV5-1
TGTGCCAGCAGTCTGAACACTGAAGCTTTCTTT
CASSLNTEAFF
>.|TRBJ2-2|TRBD1|TRBV30
TGTGCCTGTCAGAGGGGACAGGGGAATTCCGGGGAGCTGTTTTTT
CACQRGQGNSGELFF
>.|TRBJ2-7|TRBD2|TRBV6-2/TRBV6-3
TGTGCCAGCAGTTACGACCGGGGGGCCTACGAGCAGTACTTC
CASSYDRGAYEQYF
>few|TRBJ2-3|.|TRBV12-3/TRBV12-4
TGTGCCAGCATATCCACAATGGGAGATCAGTACGGTACGCAGTATTTT
CASISTMGDQYGTQYF
>few|TRBJ1-3|.|TRBV7-6
TGTGCCAGCAGCTTAGGTGGGGGGGTCTCTGGAAACACCATATATTTT
CASSLGGGVSGNTIYF
>.|TRBJ2-7|TRBD1|TRBV5-1
TGCGCCAGCAGGCCTGGACAGGGGGTAACCTACGAGCAGTACTTC
CASRPGQGVTYEQYF
>few|TRBJ1-1|TRBD1|TRBV18
TGTGCCAGCTCACCTCAGGGACAGGGAGAAGCTTTCTTT
CASSPQGQGEAFF
>many|TRBJ1-1|.|TRBV5-6
TGTGCCAGCAGCTTAGGTCGACGGAACACTGAAGCTTTCTTT
CASSLGRRNTEAFF
>many|TRBJ2-5|.|TRBV5-1
TGCGCCAGCAGCTTGGCATCTGAGACCCAGTACTTC
CASSLASETQYF
>few|TRBJ1-2|.|TRBV6-5
TGTGCCAGCAGTTACGACGGCGGCTACTATGGCTACACCTTC
CASSYDGGYYGYTF
>.|TRBJ2-1|TRBD2|TRBV7-2
TGTGCCAGCAGCCTCGAGGAGCGGGGGTATTATGAGCAGTTCTTC
CASSLEERGYYEQFF
>few|TRBJ2-1|TRBD1|TRBV6-6
TGTGCCAGCAGTTACGGTGGGACAGGGGGCGATGAGCAGTTCTTC
CASSYGGTGGDEQFF
>once|TRBJ2-7|.|TRBV2
TGTGCCAGCAGTGAAGACCGCAACCAGAGGCAGTACTTC
CASSEDRNQRQYF
>few|TRBJ2-3|TRBD2|TRBV5-1
TGCGCCAGCAGCTTGCCTAGCGGGAGAACCACAGATACGCAGTATTTT
CASSLPSGRTTDTQYF
>.|TRBJ1-5|.|TRBV19
TGTGCCAGTGCCGGATATAGCAATCAGCCCCAGCATTTT
CASAGYSNQPQHF
>.|TRBJ1-3|TRBD1|TRBV13
TGTGCCAGCAGTCTAGGCGGGACAGAATTCTCTGGAAACACCATATATTTT
CASSLGGTEFSGNTIYF
>few|TRBJ2-6|.|TRBV18
TGTGCCAGCTCACCTAAAGCCGGGACATACCCGAGGGGGGCCAACGTCCTGACTTTC
CASSPKAGTYPRGANVLTF
>.|TRBJ2-1|.|TRBV6-5
TGTGCCAGCAGTTACTTCAATGAGCAGTTCTTC
CASSYFNEQFF
>.|TRBJ1-6|.|TRBV3-1
TGTGCCAGCAGCTACGGGGGGAGTAATTCACCCCTCCACTTT
CASSYGGSNSPLHF
>.|TRBJ2-1|TRBD2|TRBV3-1
TGTGCCAGCAGTGGACTAGCGGGGGGGCCCAATGAGCAGTTCTTC
CASSGLAGGPNEQFF
>few|TRBJ1-1|.|TRBV5-6
TGTGCCAGCAGCTTGGCCGGGGGGGGAGGCCTGAACACTGAAGCTTTCTTT
CASSLAGGGGLNTEAFF
>few|TRBJ1-2|.|TRBV30
TGTGCCTGGACCCTCCGGGGATATGGCTACACCTTC
CAWTLRGYGYTF
>.|TRBJ1-1|.|TRBV20-1
TGCAGTGCCCCCACGGCAGGGGAGCTTGAAGCTTTCTTT
CSAPTAGELEAFF
>few|TRBJ2-7|TRBD1|TRBV18
TGTGCCAGCTCACCCGGGACAGGGAAATACGAGCAGTACTTC
CASSPGTGKYEQYF
>many|TRBJ2-5|TRBD1|TRBV5-1
TGCGCCAGCAGCTTGGACGGGACAGGGGGAGGGGAGACCCAGTACTTC
CASSLDGTGGGETQYF
>.|TRBJ2-2|TRBD1|TRBV24-1
TGTGCCACCAGCTCAGGGGGGAACACCGGGGAGCTGTTTTTT
CATSSGGNTGELFF
>few|TRBJ2-1|.|TRBV5-1
TGCGCCAGCAGCTTGGATGGGGTAGGGGACAATGAGCAGTTCTTC
CASSLDGVGDNEQFF
>.|TRBJ1-1|.|TRBV5-1
TGCGCCAGCAGCTTGGGACAGGTTCCCCGCACTGAAGCTTTCTTT
CASSLGQVPRTEAFF